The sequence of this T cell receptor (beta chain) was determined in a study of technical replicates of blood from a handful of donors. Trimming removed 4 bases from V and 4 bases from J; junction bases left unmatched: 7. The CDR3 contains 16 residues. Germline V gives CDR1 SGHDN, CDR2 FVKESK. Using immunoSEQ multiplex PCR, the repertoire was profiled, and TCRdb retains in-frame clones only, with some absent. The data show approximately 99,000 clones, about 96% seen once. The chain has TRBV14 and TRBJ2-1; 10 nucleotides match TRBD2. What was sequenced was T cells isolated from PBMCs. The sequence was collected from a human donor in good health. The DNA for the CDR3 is TGTGCCAGCAGCCGCGGACTAGCGGTGGGATACAATGAGCAGTTCTTC. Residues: CASSRGLAVGYNEQFF.